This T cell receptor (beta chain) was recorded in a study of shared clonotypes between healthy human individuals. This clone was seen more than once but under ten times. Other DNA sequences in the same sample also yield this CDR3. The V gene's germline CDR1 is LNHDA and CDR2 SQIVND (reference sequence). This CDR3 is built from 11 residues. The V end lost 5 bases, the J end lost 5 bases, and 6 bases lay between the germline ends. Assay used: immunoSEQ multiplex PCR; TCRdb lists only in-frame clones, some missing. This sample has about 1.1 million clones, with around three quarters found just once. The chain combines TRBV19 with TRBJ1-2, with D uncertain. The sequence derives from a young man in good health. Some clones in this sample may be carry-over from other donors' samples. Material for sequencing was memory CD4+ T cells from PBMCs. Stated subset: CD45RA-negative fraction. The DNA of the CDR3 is TGTGCCAGTAGTTACGGATATGGCTACACCTTC. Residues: CASSYGYGYTF.